Below, one TCR beta chain is given with its context. Its antigen remains unknown. This CDR3 has 13 amino acids. Germline values: CDR1 SGHTA, CDR2 FQGTGA. Trimming shortened V by 10 bases and J by 1 base, and 13 bases separated the two germline ends. This sample was taken from a study of OX40 agonist ivuxolimab in advanced cancers. Regarding the study as a whole: Several nonresponders also turned out to have low normalized T-cell clonal expansion.

The assay was immunoSEQ multiplex PCR, and TCRdb's table has in-frame clones only and misses some. The table records more than 100,000 clones, roughly 91% of them present only once. This rearrangement joins TRBV7-3 to TRBJ1-1; unclear D gene. Material: CD4+ or CD8+ T cells sorted from blood, obtained in a trial of the OX40 agonist ivuxolimab. This receptor was obtained from an adult with an advanced solid tumor such as melanoma, head and neck, liver or kidney cancer. CDR3 nucleotides: TGTGCCACCGGAAGGTCGGAGAACACTGAAGCTTTCTTT. Translation: CATGRSENTEAFF.